These 32 T cell receptor beta chains share one sample of origin, sequenced in a study of cytomegalovirus exposure and HLA in healthy donors. Assay: immunoSEQ multiplex PCR; the TCRdb copy retains only in-frame clones and omits some. The table records 200,000 to 250,000 clones, over 80% of them present only once. Sequencing was carried out using PBMCs. The receptors were gathered from a woman in her late teens or twenties in good health and CMV-seronegative.

With regard to this clone: The same CDR3 arises from other DNA sequences in this sample as well. This chain links TRBV5-1 with TRBJ1-2, with unresolved D. V gave up 0 bases and J gave up 2 bases, with 8 bases separating them. This CDR3 spans 14 amino acids. Looked up from germline, CDR1 is SGHRS and CDR2 is YFSETQ. The CDR3 loop is CASSLESGNYGYTF. The CDR3 coding sequence is TGCGCCAGCAGCTTGGAGTCGGGGAACTATGGCTACACCTTC.

This rearrangement joins TRBV2 to TRBJ2-7; unclear D gene. The CDR3 length is 17 residues. V was cut by 2 bases and J by 1 base, with 18 bases left in between. CDR1 and CDR2 from the germline V gene are SNHLY and FYNNEI. The CDR3 nucleotides are TGTGCCAGCAGTGAATTATGGAGAACGGACCGGTCCTACGAGCAGTACTTC. It encodes CASSELWRTDRSYEQYF.

The chain is built from TRBV9 and TRBJ1-2; weak D call: TRBD1 (5 bases). Germline lookup yields CDR1 SGDLS and CDR2 YYNGEE. This CDR3 is built from 16 residues. Trimming stripped 4 bases from V and 1 base from J, with 17 bases between. The CDR3 DNA reads TGTGCCAGCAGCTCTTTTACGGGACGCCTTAACTATGGCTACACCTTC. Translation gives CASSSFTGRLNYGYTF.

The J gene is TRBJ2-1, the V gene TRBV14; a weak D match, TRBD1 (5 bases). The CDR3 covers 15 residues. Germline V gene sequence: CDR1 SGHDN, CDR2 FVKESK. The ends were cut back, 5 bases at V and 3 bases at J, with 14 bases in the middle. This CDR3 is CASSKGQGRYNEQFF. CDR3 bases: TGTGCCAGCAGCAAGGGGCAGGGTCGCTACAATGAGCAGTTCTTC. The full variable domain, its missing parts supplied by reference TRBV14 and TRBJ2-1, is EAGVTQFPSHSVIEKGQTVTLRCDPISGHDNLYWYRRVMGKEIKFLLHFVKESKQDESGMPNNRFLAERTGGTYSTLKVQPAELEDSGVYFCASSKGQGRYNEQFFGPGTRLTVL.

The chain combines TRBV6-5 with TRBJ1-2, with a weak D call TRBD1 (6 bases). Germline V gene sequence: CDR1 MNHEY, CDR2 SVGAGI. Between the trimmed V and J ends, which lost 4 bases and 6 bases, there was a span of 12 bases. The CDR3 runs 13 residues. For the CDR3, the DNA is TGTGCCAGCAGTTTACAGGGTGCGAATGGCTACACCTTC. It specifies CASSLQGANGYTF.

V and J are TRBV27 and TRBJ2-1; TRBD2 is a possible D gene (6 bases). The germline CDR1 and CDR2 sequences are MNHEY and SMNVEV (reference sequence). There are 15 residues in the CDR3. V was pared by 8 bases and J by 9 bases, with 23 bases between. The DNA of the CDR3 is TGTGCCAGCTTCAGCCCCGGGGCGGGATCGGGTGAGCAGTTCTTC. Translating it yields CASFSPGAGSGEQFF.

The rearrangement joins TRBV6-6 to TRBJ1-3, with D uncertain. Trimming took off 7 bases at V and 0 bases at J, with 13 bases between the two ends. This CDR3 has 15 amino acids. Germline-derived CDR1 and CDR2 are MNHNY and SVGAGI (reference sequence). The CDR3 DNA follows: TGTGCCAGCACCCCAACCGGGAACTCTGGAAACACCATATATTTT. The encoded protein is CASTPTGNSGNTIYF.

The rearrangement links TRBV5-1 to TRBJ2-2; the D gene is possibly TRBD2 (5 bases). V lost 6 bases, J lost 0 bases, and 12 bases lay in between. Germline CDR1 is SGHRS and CDR2 is YFSETQ. This CDR3 spans 15 amino acids. CDR3 region: CASKEVEANTGELFF. CDR3 nucleotides: TGCGCCAGCAAGGAGGTAGAAGCGAACACCGGGGAGCTGTTTTTT.

The V and J genes are TRBV18 and TRBJ1-2; D gene ambiguous. With 3 bases removed from V and 3 bases from J, the gap between germline ends came to 8 bases. From germline, CDR1 is KGHSH and CDR2 LQKENI. The CDR3 is made up of 13 amino acids. CDR3 bases: TGTGCCAGCTCACCGGGGTCGCACTATGGCTACACCTTC. Translating gives CASSPGSHYGYTF.

This rearrangement joins TRBV6-5 to TRBJ1-3, with TRBD1 as a possible D gene (5 bases). This CDR3 region has 16 residues. V gave up 0 bases and J gave up 2 bases, with 11 bases separating them. Germline loops: CDR1 MNHEY, CDR2 SVGAGI. In nucleotides, the CDR3 is TGTGCCAGCAGTTACTCGGGGGTTAGTCCTGGAAACACCATATATTTT. The encoded protein is CASSYSGVSPGNTIYF.

This rearrangement joins TRBV4-1 to TRBJ1-4; the D gene is possibly TRBD1 (5 bases). V lost 2 bases and J lost 7, with 14 bases in between. CDR3 size: 15 residues. CDR1 MGHRA and CDR2 YSYEKL come from the germline V gene. The CDR3 reads CASSQTGRVGEKLFF. CDR3 in DNA: TGCGCCAGCAGCCAAACCGGCAGGGTAGGTGAAAAACTGTTTTTT.

This chain uses TRBV10-2 with TRBJ2-2, with a weak D call TRBD2 (5 bases). The germline V gene encodes CDR1 WSHSY and CDR2 SAAADI. Trimming cost V 7 bases and J 4 bases, with 7 bases left between them. This CDR3 spans 12 amino acids. DNA of the CDR3: TGCGCCAGCACCGAGGGCACCGGGGAGCTGTTTTTT. As protein: CASTEGTGELFF.

This chain's CDR3 is CASSLWGEDYTF. The CDR3 DNA is TGCGCCAGCAGCTTGTGGGGGGAGGACTACACCTTC. The J gene is TRBJ1-2, the V gene TRBV5-1; D is perhaps TRBD1 (5 bases). Germline V CDR1 and CDR2: SGHRS, YFSETQ. V lost 1 base and J lost 10, with 11 bases in between. This CDR3 has 12 residues.

This clone was counted a few times. The chain has TRBV19 and TRBJ2-7, with 7 bases that match TRBD1. J gave up 6 bases and V 6 bases, and 14 bases lay outside the gene matches. The CDR3 runs 15 residues. The V gene's germline CDR1 is LNHDA and CDR2 SQIVND (reference sequence). The CDR3 sequence is CASSETTTGKREQYF. The CDR3 DNA reads as TGTGCCAGTAGCGAAACCACGACAGGGAAACGCGAGCAGTACTTC.

V is TRBV10-1 and J is TRBJ2-1; D gene uncertain. Germline V CDR1 and CDR2: WNHNN, SYGVQD (reference sequence). This CDR3 contains 17 residues. Trimming left V 5 bases short and J 0 bases short, with 17 bases between. The CDR3 nucleotides are TGCGCCAGCAGTAGCGCCCGTCTATCTAGCTCCTACAATGAGCAGTTCTTC. Translated, it gives CASSSARLSSSYNEQFF.

A note on this clone: A junction boundary mismatches the germline segment, possibly from a read error. This rearrangement joins TRBV13 to TRBJ2-7; D is perhaps TRBD1 or TRBD2 (5 bases each). Germline V gene data show CDR1 as PRHDT and CDR2 as FYEKMQ (reference sequence). This CDR3 contains 13 residues. The CDR3 sequence: CASSLGTSYEQYF. The CDR3 coding sequence is TGTGCCAGCAGCCTAGGGACCTCTTACGAGCAGTACTTC. Supplemented by reference TRBV13 and TRBJ2-7, the full variable domain reads AAGVIQSPRHLIKEKRETATLKCYPIPRHDTVYWYQQGPGQDPQFLISFYEKMQSDKGSIPDRFSAQQFSDYHSELNMSSLELGDSALYFCASSLGTSYEQYFGPGTRLTVT.

The chain uses TRBV27 and TRBJ1-1; no reliable D call. This CDR3 comprises 13 residues. The germline V and J ends were trimmed by 8 bases and 4 bases, with 14 bases remaining between them. Germline V gives CDR1 MNHEY, CDR2 SMNVEV (reference sequence). As DNA, the CDR3 is TGTGCCAGCGGCTCGGGGTCAGCCACTGAAGCTTTCTTT. Protein product: CASGSGSATEAFF.

The gene calls are TRBV7-9 and TRBJ1-1; TRBD1 matches at 7 bases. Germline V gives CDR1 SEHNR, CDR2 FQNEAQ (reference sequence). V lost 1 base to trimming and J lost 0 bases; unmatched junction nucleotides: 2. CDR3 length: 15 residues. The CDR3 spells CASSLVQGMNTEAFF. The CDR3 DNA follows: TGTGCCAGCAGCTTAGTACAGGGGATGAACACTGAAGCTTTCTTT.

The V and J genes are TRBV7-2 and TRBJ2-7; TRBD2 matches at 9 bases. This CDR3 has 15 amino acids. Trimming took 1 base from V and 6 from J; bases not matched to a gene: 7. Germline V lookup: CDR1 SGHTA, CDR2 FQGNSA. The CDR3 loop is CASSLGGSGRIEQYF. The CDR3 DNA sequence: TGTGCCAGCAGCTTAGGTGGGAGCGGGAGGATCGAGCAGTACTTC.

The rearrangement uses TRBV10-2 and TRBJ2-7; 9 bases match TRBD1. Germline V lookup: CDR1 WSHSY, CDR2 SAAADI. The J segment lost 6 bases and the V segment lost 3 bases, leaving 3 bases of the junction unmatched. The CDR3 covers 13 residues. CDR3: CASSEQGASEQYF. CDR3 nucleotide sequence: TGCGCCAGCAGTGAACAGGGGGCGAGCGAGCAGTACTTC.

V usage is TRBV27 and J usage is TRBJ2-1; 7 positions agree with TRBD1. Germline assignment: CDR1 MNHEY and CDR2 SMNVEV (reference sequence). The CDR3 covers 12 residues. The junction had 3 bases not matched to a gene; V was cut back by 5 bases and J by 8 bases. In DNA form, the CDR3 reads TGTGCCAGCAGTCGACAGGGACATGAGCAGTTCTTC. Translated: CASSRQGHEQFF.

CDR3: CASRQTSGRHNEQFF. The CDR3 DNA follows: TGTGCCAGCAGGCAAACTAGCGGGAGGCATAATGAGCAGTTCTTC. The V call is TRBV2, the J call TRBJ2-1; TRBD2 aligns across 12 bases. The CDR3 is 15 amino acids. The germline V gene encodes CDR1 SNHLY and CDR2 FYNNEI. J gave up 7 bases and V 6 bases, and 7 bases lay outside the gene matches.

This clone has a single count. V gene TRBV2 combines with J gene TRBJ1-4; D uncertain. The V gene's germline CDR1 is SNHLY and CDR2 FYNNEI. V lost 4 bases to trimming and J lost 0 bases, with 6 bases between them. This CDR3 comprises 14 residues. Here the CDR3 DNA reads TGTGCCAGCAGTGTCCTATCAACTAATGAAAAACTGTTTTTT. Its protein product is CASSVLSTNEKLFF.

The chain joins TRBV12-5 to TRBJ1-1; D remains ambiguous. Per the germline V gene, CDR1 is LGHNT and CDR2 is FRNRAP. The CDR3 sequence is 16 residues long. V was trimmed by 0 bases and J by 6 bases, leaving 17 bases between them. Here the CDR3 DNA reads TGTGCTAGTGGTTTGGTAATTGGACCTCTTCTGCCTGAAGCTTTCTTT. Translation gives CASGLVIGPLLPEAFF.

Details on this clone: Additional DNA sequences in this sample encode the identical CDR3. V and J are TRBV29-1 and TRBJ1-1; D is ambiguous. Germline V gives CDR1 SQVTM, CDR2 ANQGSEA. This CDR3 has 11 amino acids. Trimming shortened V by 6 bases and J by 0 bases, and 5 bases separated the two germline ends. The CDR3 spells CSVRVNTEAFF. The CDR3 DNA follows: TGCAGCGTACGGGTGAACACTGAAGCTTTCTTT.

This rearrangement joins TRBV6-5 to TRBJ1-5; D call uncertain. V was shortened by 5 bases and J by 5 bases, with 10 bases between the two germline ends. This CDR3 is built from 13 residues. Germline CDR1 and CDR2: MNHEY and SVGAGI. The CDR3: CASSQTNYQPQHF. The CDR3 nucleotides are TGTGCCAGCAGTCAAACCAACTATCAGCCCCAGCATTTT.

This sequence joins TRBV6-5 and TRBJ1-2, with 8 positions matching TRBD1. CDR3 size: 15 residues. Trimming removed 7 bases from V and 7 bases from J; junction bases left unmatched: 14. Germline V CDR1 and CDR2: MNHEY, SVGAGI. CDR3 sequence: CASNDRADRGFGYTF. DNA of the CDR3: TGTGCCAGCAACGATAGGGCCGACAGGGGTTTTGGCTACACCTTC.

V is TRBV2 and J is TRBJ2-3; no clear D. V lost 6 bases to trimming and J lost 6 bases, with 7 bases between them. The CDR3 contains 11 residues. CDR1 SNHLY and CDR2 FYNNEI come from the germline V gene. CDR3 protein: CASRDRDTQYF. In DNA form, the CDR3 reads TGTGCCAGCAGGGACCGGGATACGCAGTATTTT.

This sequence joins TRBV7-3 and TRBJ2-1; a possible D gene is TRBD1 (7 bases). V dropped 5 bases and J dropped 9 bases, with 20 bases sitting between them. Germline V gene data show CDR1 as SGHTA and CDR2 as FQGTGA. The CDR3 is made up of 15 amino acids. The CDR3 DNA sequence: TGTGCCAGCAGCCCGGCAGGAGGAGGGGGCCGTGAGCAGTTCTTC. Its translation is CASSPAGGGGREQFF.

The chain has TRBV5-6 and TRBJ1-1; 8 bases align to TRBD1. With 3 bases clipped from V and 1 base from J, the junction kept 5 bases outside the gene matches. Per germline, CDR1 SGHDT and CDR2 YYEEEE. The CDR3 runs 15 residues. The CDR3 DNA follows: TGTGCCAGCAGCTACACAGACAGGGGGAACACTGAAGCTTTCTTT. Translating it yields CASSYTDRGNTEAFF.

In its sample, this clone was seen a few times. The chain employs TRBV4-2 and TRBJ1-1; TRBD1 matches 7 bases. Germline CDR1 reads LGHNA; CDR2 reads YNFKEQ. V lost 4 bases, J lost 3 bases, and 11 bases stayed unmatched. The CDR3 length is 16 residues. CDR3 in amino acids: CASSLHRGGEDTEAFF. CDR3 nucleotide sequence: TGTGCCAGCAGCCTCCACAGGGGCGGAGAGGACACTGAAGCTTTCTTT.

The chain recombines TRBV6-1 with TRBJ2-3; 10 nucleotides agree with TRBD1. The CDR3 contains 16 residues. Germline trimming cut 2 bases from V and 2 bases from J; bases unmatched to any gene: 4. Germline lookup yields CDR1 MNHNS and CDR2 SASEGT. This CDR3 reads CASSERTGGVTDTQYF. The CDR3 DNA reads TGTGCCAGCAGTGAAAGGACAGGGGGTGTCACAGATACGCAGTATTTT.